Sequencing of this T cell receptor (beta chain) was carried out in a study of spatial heterogeneity in lung cancer. Study-level background: Alpha-chain sequences were consistently detected in smaller numbers than beta-chain sequences. Findings and caveats of the study: Tumor TCRs that were ubiquitous and expanded showed up in blood more at resection than follow-up.

TCRdb itself ran the 5' RACE reads through MiXCR, one entry per CDR3 protein. The sample lists some 15,000 distinct CDR3 sequences, just under 8% seen once, with 25% to 40% in the top ten. Time point in this sample: sample taken at primary tumor resection. Unsorted whole RNA of tumor, nontumor lung or frozen PBMC was sequenced. Ten or more counts support this clonotype. Its antigen is still unknown. The sample here was PBMCs, taken at surgery. This sequence was found in a female donor with early-stage non-small cell lung cancer.

DNA for the CDR3: TGTGCCAGCAGTTACGGTGGGGCTAGCGGCAATGAGCAGTTCTTC. It yields the protein CASSYGGASGNEQFF. The V gene is TRBV6-2 or TRBV6-3, the J gene TRBJ2-1; 7 positions match TRBD2. V dropped 2 bases and J dropped 6; count of bases not matched to a gene: 7. The CDR3 is made up of 15 amino acids. Looked up from germline, CDR1 is MNHEY and CDR2 is SVGEGT.